These 3 T cell receptor beta chains were sequenced from one sample in a study of cytomegalovirus exposure and HLA in healthy donors. Clones were sequenced by immunoSEQ multiplex PCR, and TCRdb holds only the in-frame ones, with some missing. The repertoire holds 80,000 to 100,000 clones, roughly 89% seen once, with more than 3% in the top ten. Sequencing used PBMCs. The receptors here all came from a woman under 40 in good health and CMV-seronegative.

Concerning this clone: Distinct nucleotide sequences in the sample also encode this CDR3. The V call is TRBV15, the J call TRBJ1-2, with 8 bases aligning to TRBD1. In germline, CDR1 is LNHNV, CDR2 YYDKDF (reference sequence). V gave up 1 base and J gave up 5 bases; unmatched junction bases: 0. This CDR3 comprises 13 residues. The CDR3 sequence is CATSRGTGYGYTF. The CDR3 bases are TGTGCCACCAGCAGAGGGACAGGGTATGGCTACACCTTC. Full variable domain (outside the CDR3, taken from reference TRBV15 and TRBJ1-2): DAMVIQNPRYQVTQFGKPVTLSCSQTLNHNVMYWYQQKSSQAPKLLFHYYDKDFNNEADTPDNFQSRRPNTSFCFLDIRSPGLGDTAMYLCATSRGTGYGYTFGSGTRLTVV.

The chain recombines TRBV10-3 with TRBJ2-1; TRBD2 matches at 13 bases. The CDR3 consists of 14 residues. Germline values: CDR1 ENHRY, CDR2 SYGVKD. With 10 bases clipped from V and 8 bases from J, the junction kept 8 bases outside the gene matches. For the CDR3, the DNA is TGTGCCACCCGGGGGACTAGCGGGGAGGATGAGCAGTTCTTC. It encodes CATRGTSGEDEQFF.

This sequence joins TRBV12-5 and TRBJ2-1, with 12 bases matching TRBD2. After removal of 5 bases from V and 8 bases from J, the junction contained 4 bases not matched to a gene. The CDR3 consists of 14 residues. Germline V gene data show CDR1 as LGHNT and CDR2 as FRNRAP. CDR3 DNA sequence: TGTGCTAGTGGTCCGACTAGCGGGAGCGATGAGCAGTTCTTC. Translated: CASGPTSGSDEQFF.